Presented here are 3 T cell receptor beta chains from one specimen sequenced in a study of CD8 T cells in Susac syndrome. When the RNA was reverse transcribed, random hexamers were used with an input of roughly 0.45 to 1 ug. TCRdb processed the immunoSEQ multiplex PCR reads anew with MiXCR; each CDR3 protein has one entry. Found here are approximately 190,000 distinct CDR3 sequences, 90% to 97% of them singletons; the top ten hold more than 0.08%. Sequenced input: CD4+ T cells from PBMCs. Receptor source: a human donor with Susac syndrome.

J is TRBJ2-6 and V is TRBV3-1; D gene ambiguous. The CDR3 is made up of 15 amino acids. CDR1 LGHDT and CDR2 YNNKEL come from the germline V gene (reference sequence). V was cut by 2 bases and J by 2 bases, with 7 bases left in between. The CDR3 bases are TGTGCCAGCAGCCAACCCCGCGCTGGGGCCAACGTCCTGACTTTC. Its translation: CASSQPRAGANVLTF. The whole variable domain, filled in from reference TRBV3-1 and TRBJ2-6, reads DTAVSQTPKYLVTQMGNDKSIKCEQNLGHDTMYWYKQDSKKFLKIMFSYNNKELIINETVPNRFSPKSPDKAHLNLHINSLELGDSAVYFCASSQPRAGANVLTFGAGSRLTVL.

The chain combines TRBV11-2 with TRBJ2-3, with D hard to call. The CDR3 covers 14 residues. Germline CDR1 reads SGHAT; CDR2 reads FQNNGV. The V and J ends lost 1 base and 9 bases respectively, with 14 bases between them. DNA of the CDR3: TGTGCCAGCAGCTTAGTGGTAGGAGAGGCAACGCAGTATTTT. Translated: CASSLVVGEATQYF. Filled out from reference TRBV11-2 and TRBJ2-3, the complete variable domain reads EAGVAQSPRYKIIEKRQSVAFWCNPISGHATLYWYQQILGQGPKLLIQFQNNGVVDDSQLPKDRFSAERLKGVDSTLKIQPAKLEDSAVYLCASSLVVGEATQYFGPGTRLTVL.

The chain links TRBV5-6 to TRBJ1-2; 10 positions match TRBD1. From germline, CDR1 is SGHDT and CDR2 YYEEEE. With V trimmed by 4 bases and J by 5 bases, 5 bases remained unmatched. The CDR3 covers 14 residues. The CDR3 loop is CASSLPDRGYGYTF. The DNA for the CDR3 is TGTGCCAGCAGCCTACCGGACAGGGGGTATGGCTACACCTTC.